The rows below give T cell receptor beta chains drawn from one sample of a study of CD8 T cells in Susac syndrome. TCRdb processed the immunoSEQ multiplex PCR reads anew with MiXCR; each CDR3 protein has one entry. The table lists about 200,000 distinct CDR3 sequences, roughly 94% of them singletons. Sequencing used CD4+ T cells from PBMCs. Every receptor here comes from a human donor in good health. Each CDR3 is given with its conserved first and last residue. Fields, in order: D gene, J gene, V gene, clone size, CDR3 DNA, CDR3 protein. D genes are given only for firm matches. Expanded clones are given a class, and other clones once, few, many or no size at all.

>NA|TRBJ1-4|TRBV9|NA
TGTGCCAGCAGCGTAGGCAGCGCAACTAATGAAAAACTGTTTTTT
CASSVGSATNEKLFF
>NA|TRBJ2-1|TRBV11-2|once
TGTGCCAGCAGCTCCCTTGGACCGACCAATGAGCAGTTCTTC
CASSSLGPTNEQFF
>TRBD2|TRBJ2-1|TRBV20-1|NA
TGCAGTGCTAGAGGGTCTAGCGGGGGTAGGAATGAGCAGTTCTTC
CSARGSSGGRNEQFF
>NA|TRBJ2-7|TRBV29-1|NA
TGCAGCGTCAGAGGTGGGGCCACGAGCTCCTACGAGCAGTACTTC
CSVRGGATSSYEQYF
>NA|TRBJ1-2|TRBV25-1|NA
TGTGCCAGCAGTGACCGGGACACCACAACGGGGTATGGCTACACCTTC
CASSDRDTTTGYGYTF
>NA|TRBJ1-2|TRBV6-5|NA
TGTGCCAGCACCAGGGTTGGTTATGGCTACACCTTC
CASTRVGYGYTF
>NA|TRBJ1-6|TRBV25-1|NA
TGTGCCAGCAGTGATACGGGATGGTCACCCCTCCACTTT
CASSDTGWSPLHF
>TRBD1|TRBJ1-5|TRBV6-5|NA
TGTGCCACACAGGGGGCCAGCAATCAGCCCCAGCATTTT
CATQGASNQPQHF
>TRBD1|TRBJ1-2|TRBV3-1|NA
TGTGCCAGCAGCCAAGAACTGGACAGGAACTATGGCTACACCTTC
CASSQELDRNYGYTF
>NA|TRBJ2-5|TRBV29-1|NA
TGCAGCGGCGGGGACAAAGAGACCCAGTACTTC
CSGGDKETQYF
>NA|TRBJ1-1|TRBV29-1|NA
TGCAGCGTTGGAGCCTCCGAAGCTTTCTTT
CSVGASEAFF
>NA|TRBJ2-1|TRBV7-2|NA
TGTGCCAGCAGCTTAGCGCTGGTCAATGAGCAGTTCTTC
CASSLALVNEQFF
>NA|TRBJ2-3|TRBV30|once
TGTGCCTGGAGTGTAGCAGGTTCGCTTACAGATACGCAGTATTTT
CAWSVAGSLTDTQYF
>NA|TRBJ1-2|TRBV12-3/TRBV12-4|NA
TGTGCCAGCAGTCTCGGGGGGGCAGACTATGGCTACACCTTC
CASSLGGADYGYTF
>TRBD1|TRBJ2-2|TRBV10-3|NA
TGTGCCACCTCCGGGACAGGGGACACCGGGGAGCTGTTTTTT
CATSGTGDTGELFF
>NA|TRBJ1-5|TRBV29-1|NA
TGCAGCGCGAAAGCAGGGGGCAATCAGCCCCAGCATTTT
CSAKAGGNQPQHF
>NA|TRBJ2-3|TRBV27|NA
TGTGCTTCCAAGGGAGGTAACGCAGATACGCAGTATTTT
CASKGGNADTQYF
>TRBD2|TRBJ2-1|TRBV20-1|NA
TGCAGTGCTAGAGGCGGGAGCACGTACAATGAGCAGTTCTTC
CSARGGSTYNEQFF
>TRBD2|TRBJ2-1|TRBV19|NA
TGTGCCAGTAGGATTACTAGCGGGAGAAATGAGCAGTTCTTC
CASRITSGRNEQFF
>NA|TRBJ1-1|TRBV15|NA
TGTGCCACCAGCAGAGATATTCGGGAAGAAGCTTTCTTT
CATSRDIREEAFF
>NA|TRBJ2-7|TRBV20-1|NA
TGCAGTGCTATAGGGCCAAGGCTAAACGAGCAGTACTTC
CSAIGPRLNEQYF
>NA|TRBJ2-5|TRBV7-9|NA
TGTGCCAGCAGCTTGGGGAGCCTCGAGGCAGAGACCCAGTACTTC
CASSLGSLEAETQYF
>TRBD1|TRBJ2-7|TRBV29-1|NA
TGCAGCGTTGAAGTTGGGCAGGGGGCGAACGAGCAGTACTTC
CSVEVGQGANEQYF
>NA|TRBJ2-5|TRBV9|NA
TGTGCCAGCAGCGTAGTGGGGTTAGAGACCCAGTACTTC
CASSVVGLETQYF
>TRBD2|TRBJ2-1|TRBV29-1|NA
TGCAGCTTCCCCCTCGGACTAGCGGGGGAGAGCTCCTACAATGAGCAGTTCTTC
CSFPLGLAGESSYNEQFF
>NA|TRBJ1-1|TRBV7-9|NA
TGTGCCAGCAGCGGGGCAGGGTCTGAAGCTTTCTTT
CASSGAGSEAFF
>TRBD1|TRBJ2-1|TRBV20-1|NA
TGCAGTGCCCACGGGACAGGCCTCAATGAGCAGTTCTTC
CSAHGTGLNEQFF
>NA|TRBJ1-2|TRBV6-5|NA
TGTGCCAGCAGGCCGACAGGAAACTATGGCTACACCTTC
CASRPTGNYGYTF
>TRBD1|TRBJ2-5|TRBV10-3|once
TGTGCCATCAGGGGGACAGGGGAAGAGACCCAGTACTTC
CAIRGTGEETQYF
>TRBD1|TRBJ2-7|TRBV7-2|once
TGTGCCAGCAGTCGCGGACAGGGGGGAGAGCAGTACTTC
CASSRGQGGEQYF
>NA|TRBJ2-6|TRBV20-1|NA
TGCAGTGCTAGCAAACCAGGGGCTCGGGCCAACGTCCTGACTTTC
CSASKPGARANVLTF
>NA|TRBJ2-4|TRBV3-1|NA
TGTGCCAGCAGCCCCGGAGCTTTTGGACATCAAAACATTCAGTACTTC
CASSPGAFGHQNIQYF
>NA|TRBJ1-5|TRBV6-1|once
TGTGCCAGCAGTGAATTGGTTTACTTTAGCAATCAGCCCCAGCATTTT
CASSELVYFSNQPQHF
>NA|TRBJ2-6|TRBV20-1|NA
TGCAGTGCCCAACCCCCCGGAGCTGGGGCCAACGTCCTGACTTTC
CSAQPPGAGANVLTF
>NA|TRBJ2-1|TRBV20-1|NA
TGCAGTGCTCCACTAGCAGGAGCCTACAATGAGCAGTTCTTC
CSAPLAGAYNEQFF
>NA|TRBJ2-3|TRBV5-6|NA
TGTGCCAGCAGCTTGAGGGACGGGTATACGCAGTATTTT
CASSLRDGYTQYF
>NA|TRBJ1-2|TRBV7-9|NA
TGTGCCAGCAGCTCCCAAGGGGGGCGGATGGAAGGCTACACCTTC
CASSSQGGRMEGYTF
>NA|TRBJ2-1|TRBV29-1|NA
TGCAGCGTCCAGATCACTAGGGCTGGAGAGCAGTTCTTC
CSVQITRAGEQFF
>TRBD1|TRBJ1-1|TRBV5-6|NA
TGTGCCAGTCAACGACAGGGCGGCACTGAAGCTTTCTTT
CASQRQGGTEAFF
>NA|TRBJ2-2|TRBV20-1|NA
TGCAGTGCTAGTGACTTGCGAGCCGGGGAGCTGTTTTTT
CSASDLRAGELFF
>TRBD2|TRBJ2-3|TRBV10-2|once
TGCGCCAGCAAAGCGGGGGGGCCCGATACGCAGTATTTT
CASKAGGPDTQYF
>NA|TRBJ2-1|TRBV18|NA
TGTGCCAGCTCAGCCAGACTAGATCCCTACAATGAGCAGTTCTTC
CASSARLDPYNEQFF
>NA|TRBJ2-5|TRBV14|NA
TGTGCCAGCAGCCCCTGGACCGGCGTGATGACCCAGTACTTC
CASSPWTGVMTQYF
>TRBD1|TRBJ1-2|TRBV4-3|NA
TGCGCCAGCAGCCAAGAGACAGGGGCGGACTATGGCTACACCTTC
CASSQETGADYGYTF
>TRBD1|TRBJ2-7|TRBV29-1|NA
TGCAGCGTCGTCCGGGACAGGGGATTTTACGAGCAGTACTTC
CSVVRDRGFYEQYF
>NA|TRBJ1-2|TRBV3-1|NA
TGTGCCAGCAGCACGAGACAGGTCCCTACCTTC
CASSTRQVPTF
>TRBD2|TRBJ2-1|TRBV27|NA
TGTGCCAGCCGTGGTAGCGGGATGTACACTGAGCAGTTCTTC
CASRGSGMYTEQFF
>NA|TRBJ2-1|TRBV5-1|NA
TGCGCCAGCAGGAGATCCTACAATGAGCAGTTCTTC
CASRRSYNEQFF
>NA|TRBJ1-6|TRBV5-4|NA
TGTGCCAGCAGCTTGCGACTGGGGGATAATTCACCCCTCCACTTT
CASSLRLGDNSPLHF
>TRBD1|TRBJ1-2|TRBV9|NA
TGTGCCAGCAGCGTAGACATCAGGGGGCCTGGCTACACCTTC
CASSVDIRGPGYTF
>NA|TRBJ1-1|TRBV7-2|NA
TGTGCCAGCAGCTTCGCCGTCATGAACACTGAAGCTTTCTTT
CASSFAVMNTEAFF
>NA|TRBJ2-2|TRBV6-2/TRBV6-3|NA
TGTGCCAGCAGAGGGGGAGGGTCGGCCGGGGAGCTGTTTTTT
CASRGGGSAGELFF
>TRBD2|TRBJ2-7|TRBV5-1|NA
TGCGCCAGCAGCTTGGACCCTAGCGGTTCCGAGCAGTACTTC
CASSLDPSGSEQYF
>TRBD2|TRBJ2-1|TRBV20-1|NA
TGCAGTGCTCCCCAGGTGTCGGTAGCGGGAAGTCGCTACAATGAGCAGTTCTTC
CSAPQVSVAGSRYNEQFF
>NA|TRBJ2-3|TRBV4-1|once
TGCGCCAGCAGCCGCCCCGCACCGGGGACAGATACGCAGTATTTT
CASSRPAPGTDTQYF
>NA|TRBJ2-2|TRBV3-1|NA
TGTGCCAGCAGCCAATCAGTGACCCCAGACGTCGGGGAGCTGTTTTTT
CASSQSVTPDVGELFF